This T cell receptor beta chain was observed in a study of cytomegalovirus exposure and HLA in healthy donors. General observations from the study: Common viral pathogens (according to a later analysis) appeared linked to several of the most significant clusters. According to an earlier analysis, most TCR beta V segments yielded productive rearrangements about 90% or about 30% of the time.

CDR3 length equals 14 residues. Trimming shortened V by 0 bases and J by 4 bases, and 9 bases separated the two germline ends. The V gene's germline CDR1 is MNHEY and CDR2 SVGAGI. This clone was seen more than once but under ten times. Antigen specificity is unknown. PCR was performed using 60 Vbeta and 13 Jbeta primers. Measured with immunoSEQ multiplex PCR; TCRdb has only the in-frame clones, and not every one. The sample has around 64,000 clones; more than 75% are singletons. The sequencing sample was made of PBMCs. V and J are TRBV6-5 and TRBJ1-2; no reliable D call. The sequence came from a man in his late teens or twenties in good health and CMV-seropositive. CDR3 amino acids: CASSYSEAPYGYTF. CDR3 in DNA: TGTGCCAGCAGTTACTCGGAGGCACCCTATGGCTACACCTTC.